The 27 T cell receptor beta chains in this list originate from one sample, sequenced in a study of radiotherapy plus CTLA-4 blockade in lung cancer (dated by TCRdb to between 2018 and 2020). Library method: the immunoSEQ multiplex PCR assay. TCRdb took this table from immuneACCESS and kept in-frame rearrangements with V and J called. Such tables lack part of the clones; where checked against another copy, unresolved V genes explain under half of the gap, and the rest is unexplained. The sample data list 65,000 to 95,000 clones, and roughly 86% of these were observed just once. 0.87% of the sample rests with the top ten. The material sequenced was peripheral blood, taken from a patient treated with radiotherapy plus ipilimumab. These receptors all stem from a human donor with non-small cell lung cancer who had stable disease on radiotherapy plus ipilimumab.

The chain couples TRBV28 to TRBJ1-5; the D is unclear. Trimming removed 7 bases from V and 10 bases from J, with 20 bases in between. This CDR3 is built from 14 residues. The germline V gene encodes CDR1 MDHEN and CDR2 SYDVKM. The DNA for the CDR3 is TGTGCCAGCAAGTATACTCGACTTTGGTTCCCCCAGCATTTT. This gives the protein CASKYTRLWFPQHF.

The chain employs TRBV7-9 and TRBJ2-5, with TRBD2 as a possible D gene (5 bases). The J call may be wrong; the DNA end is better matched by TRBJ2-7. This CDR3 is built from 14 residues. The V gene's germline CDR1 is SEHNR and CDR2 FQNEAQ (reference sequence). The DNA of the CDR3 is TGTGCCAGCAGCTTAGGGGAGTACTCCTACGAGCAGTACTTC. Translation gives CASSLGEYSYEQYF.

This chain connects TRBV7-2 to TRBJ1-1; 9 positions agree with TRBD1. Germline trimming cut 4 bases from V and 4 bases from J; bases unmatched to any gene: 7. CDR3 length equals 15 residues. The germline CDR1 and CDR2 sequences are SGHTA and FQGNSA. CDR3 sequence: CASSSNRGRTTEAFF. In nucleotides, the CDR3 is TGTGCCAGCAGCTCGAACAGGGGGCGCACCACTGAAGCTTTCTTT.

The V call is TRBV6-1, the J call TRBJ1-2; 11 nucleotides align to TRBD1. Germline V gene sequence: CDR1 MNHNS, CDR2 SASEGT. The junction had 3 bases not matched to a gene; V was cut back by 6 bases and J by 6 bases. There are 13 residues in the CDR3. CDR3 sequence (DNA): TGTGCCAGCAGCCGGGGACAGGGGGATGGCTACACCTTC. Encoded protein: CASSRGQGDGYTF.

This chain joins TRBV6-1 and TRBJ1-6, with D maybe TRBD1 (5 bases). Looked up from germline, CDR1 is MNHNS and CDR2 is SASEGT. This CDR3 is 15 amino acids long. The ends were cut back, 3 bases at V and 10 bases at J, with 16 bases in the middle. The CDR3 DNA follows: TGTGCCAGCAGTGACGAGGCAGGGAGGCGCTCACCCCTCCACTTT. As protein: CASSDEAGRRSPLHF.

The gene calls are TRBV15 and TRBJ1-5; 9 bases line up with TRBD1. CDR3 size: 16 residues. Per germline, CDR1 LNHNV and CDR2 YYDKDF (reference sequence). The V and J ends lost 4 bases and 2 bases, in that order; junction bases with no gene match: 6. The CDR3 here is CATSIRDRAGNQPQHF. DNA for the CDR3: TGTGCCACCAGCATAAGGGACAGGGCGGGCAATCAGCCCCAGCATTTT. Full variable domain (rest looked up from reference TRBV15 and TRBJ1-5): DAMVIQNPRYQVTQFGKPVTLSCSQTLNHNVMYWYQQKSSQAPKLLFHYYDKDFNNEADTPDNFQSRRPNTSFCFLDIRSPGLGDTAMYLCATSIRDRAGNQPQHFGDGTRLSIL.

The CDR3 here is CASSRLAGGETQYF. The CDR3 bases are TGTGCCAGCAGTCGATTAGCGGGAGGCGAGACCCAGTACTTC. The chain is built from TRBV5-4 and TRBJ2-5, with TRBD2 matching 10 bases. Germline CDR1 and CDR2: SGHNT and YYREEE (reference sequence). J lost 5 bases, V lost 5 bases, and 6 bases had no gene match. There are 14 residues in the CDR3.

The rearrangement joins TRBV4-1 to TRBJ2-3, with 10 bases matching TRBD2. With 0 bases clipped from V and 4 bases from J, the junction kept 7 bases outside the gene matches. This CDR3 region has 17 residues. Germline V gene sequence: CDR1 MGHRA, CDR2 YSYEKL. CDR3 region: CASSQDKVAGGPDTQYF. CDR3 bases: TGCGCCAGCAGCCAAGATAAGGTAGCGGGAGGACCAGATACGCAGTATTTT.

This clone was picked up a small number of times. The chain combines TRBV6-6 with TRBJ2-7; 11 bases are a match to TRBD1. Germline CDR1 reads MNHNY; CDR2 reads SVGAGI (reference sequence). The trim removed 3 bases at V and 6 bases at J, leaving 7 bases unmatched. The CDR3 has 15 amino acids. CDR3 nucleotide sequence: TGTGCCAGCAGTTATACGGGACAGGGGGAGGCCGAGCAGTACTTC. Translated: CASSYTGQGEAEQYF.

The rearrangement uses TRBV7-3 and TRBJ1-2, with D unresolved. V dropped 5 bases and J dropped 8 bases, with 15 bases sitting between them. From germline, CDR1 is SGHTA and CDR2 FQGTGA. The CDR3 has 13 residues. CDR3 DNA sequence: TGTGCCAGCAGCGAGCACAGCGGACGGGGCTACACCTTC. Protein product: CASSEHSGRGYTF.

The V call is TRBV9, the J call TRBJ2-7, with a tentative D call TRBD1 (6 bases). V was trimmed by 0 bases and J by 6 bases, leaving 7 bases between them. Germline loops: CDR1 SGDLS, CDR2 YYNGEE. The CDR3 loop spans 12 amino acids. The CDR3 DNA reads TGTGCCAGCAGCGTAGGGACAGCCGAGCAGTACTTC. This translates into CASSVGTAEQYF.

The V gene is TRBV6-1, the J gene TRBJ2-1, with 8 positions matching TRBD1. The length of the CDR3 is 16 residues. V gave up 4 bases and J gave up 0 bases; unmatched junction bases: 5. CDR1 is MNHNS and CDR2 is SASEGT in the germline V gene. The CDR3 region has the DNA TGTGCCAGCAGTGTAGATACAGGGGGCTCCTACAATGAGCAGTTCTTC. This gives the protein CASSVDTGGSYNEQFF.

The V call is TRBV19, the J call TRBJ2-5; TRBD1 or TRBD2 may be the D gene (6 bases each). CDR3 length: 13 residues. CDR1 and CDR2 (germline): LNHDA, SQIVND (reference sequence). The V and J ends lost 1 base and 5 bases respectively, with 8 bases between them. The CDR3 is CASSIAGAETQYF. CDR3 bases: TGTGCCAGTAGTATAGCGGGGGCCGAGACCCAGTACTTC.

Only a few counts were recorded for this clone. V gene TRBV7-2 combines with J gene TRBJ1-4; D is undetermined. V was pared by 1 base and J by 8 bases, with 11 bases between. Germline assignment: CDR1 SGHTA and CDR2 FQGNSA. The CDR3 has 14 amino acids. The CDR3, as DNA: TGTGCCAGCAGCTTAGATTCGCAACCCGAAAAACTGTTTTTT. Translation gives CASSLDSQPEKLFF.

V is TRBV28 and J is TRBJ1-5; D remains ambiguous. Germline V gene data show CDR1 as MDHEN and CDR2 as SYDVKM. This CDR3 has 11 residues. Trimming shortened V by 2 bases and J by 6 bases, and 2 bases separated the two germline ends. This chain's CDR3 is CASSLAQPQHF. The CDR3 DNA sequence: TGTGCCAGCAGTTTAGCTCAGCCCCAGCATTTT.

This clone has a handful of counts. The J gene is TRBJ2-7, the V gene TRBV7-3, with 7 bases identical to TRBD1. Germline assignment: CDR1 SGHTA and CDR2 FQGTGA. J gave up 5 bases and V 2 bases, and 6 bases lay outside the gene matches. CDR3 length: 14 amino acids. The chain's CDR3 is CASSLDPQGNEQYF. DNA for the CDR3: TGTGCCAGCAGCTTAGATCCACAGGGGAACGAGCAGTACTTC.

The rearrangement joins TRBV19 to TRBJ1-2; 11 bases line up with TRBD1. This CDR3 region has 14 residues. V gave up 10 bases and J gave up 6 bases; unmatched junction bases: 10. Germline V gives CDR1 LNHDA, CDR2 SQIVND (reference sequence). The CDR3 protein is CATTFRDRGDGYTF. CDR3 nucleotides: TGTGCCACCACATTCCGGGACAGGGGGGATGGCTACACCTTC.

This sequence joins TRBV5-4 and TRBJ2-3; no clear D. This CDR3 has 14 residues. Trimming cost V 4 bases and J 0 bases, with 9 bases left between them. Germline V gene data show CDR1 as SGHNT and CDR2 as YYREEE (reference sequence). The CDR3 DNA is TGTGCCAGCAGCCCGACGGCTAGCACAGATACGCAGTATTTT. This encodes CASSPTASTDTQYF. Looking up the rest from reference TRBV5-4 and TRBJ2-3 gives the full variable domain: ETGVTQSPTHLIKTRGQQVTLRCSSQSGHNTVSWYQQALGQGPQFIFQYYREEENGRGNFPPRFSGLQFPNYSSELNVNALELDDSALYLCASSPTASTDTQYFGPGTRLTVL.

This clone came up a few times. The genes are TRBV28 and TRBJ1-5; possible D gene TRBD1, 5 bases. The V gene's germline CDR1 is MDHEN and CDR2 SYDVKM. Trimming stripped 5 bases from V and 0 bases from J, with 14 bases between. CDR3 size: 16 residues. The CDR3 DNA follows: TGTGCCAGCAGTGAGGGACCCTCCTATAGCAATCAGCCCCAGCATTTT. Protein: CASSEGPSYSNQPQHF.

The V gene is TRBV9, the J gene TRBJ2-3; TRBD2 matches 12 bases. The germline gives CDR1 SGDLS, CDR2 YYNGEE. CDR3 length: 16 residues. V gave up 4 bases and J gave up 1 base; unmatched junction bases: 4. Here the CDR3 reads CASSPRLAGGTDTQYF. The CDR3 DNA reads as TGTGCCAGCAGCCCCCGACTAGCGGGGGGCACAGATACGCAGTATTTT.

The V call is TRBV7-9, the J call TRBJ1-2; 7 bases align to TRBD1. The CDR3 is 14 residues long. The germline V gene has CDR1 SEHNR and CDR2 FQNEAQ (reference sequence). V was pared by 10 bases and J by 3 bases, with 11 bases of the junction left unmatched. The CDR3 spells CANTRPGQDYGYTF. In DNA form, the CDR3 reads TGTGCCAACACGAGGCCCGGACAGGACTATGGCTACACCTTC. The whole variable domain, remainder taken from reference TRBV7-9 and TRBJ1-2, is DTGVSQNPRHKITKRGQNVTFRCDPISEHNRLYWYRQTLGQGPEFLTYFQNEAQLEKSRLLSDRFSAERPKGSFSTLEIQRTEQGDSAMYLCANTRPGQDYGYTFGSGTRLTVV.

This sequence joins TRBV5-1 and TRBJ1-2, with a possible D match to TRBD1 (5 bases). V was shortened by 4 bases and J by 4 bases, with 17 bases between the two germline ends. The germline gives CDR1 SGHRS, CDR2 YFSETQ. The CDR3 consists of 15 residues. The CDR3 loop is CASSPDGGESYGYTF. The DNA for the CDR3 is TGCGCCAGCAGCCCTGACGGGGGAGAGAGCTATGGCTACACCTTC.

The chain couples TRBV5-1 to TRBJ2-5; D not resolved. The J call could be wrong; TRBJ2-7 is a better fit for the DNA end. Germline loops: CDR1 SGHRS, CDR2 YFSETQ. The CDR3 has 13 residues. The CDR3 DNA is TGCGCCAGTATTGGCACGTCTGACTACGAGCAGTACTTC. Translation: CASIGTSDYEQYF.

The V call is TRBV5-6, the J call TRBJ2-7; 10 bases match TRBD1. CDR1 SGHDT and CDR2 YYEEEE come from the germline V gene. Trimming took 4 bases from V and 2 from J; bases not matched to a gene: 9. This CDR3 is built from 16 residues. DNA of the CDR3: TGTGCCAGCAGCCCAGACAGGGGGCAGCGTGCCTACGAGCAGTACTTC. Its translation: CASSPDRGQRAYEQYF.

The rearrangement uses TRBV5-1 and TRBJ2-1; D uncertain. CDR3 length: 13 amino acids. Germline V CDR1 and CDR2: SGHRS, YFSETQ. Trimming removed 1 base from V and 5 bases from J, with 7 bases in between. The CDR3 loop reads CASSLNGHNEQFF. CDR3 DNA: TGCGCCAGCAGCTTGAACGGACACAATGAGCAGTTCTTC. The full variable domain, its missing parts supplied by reference TRBV5-1 and TRBJ2-1, is KAGVTQTPRYLIKTRGQQVTLSCSPISGHRSVSWYQQTPGQGLQFLFEYFSETQRNKGNFPGRFSGRQFSNSRSEMNVSTLELGDSALYLCASSLNGHNEQFFGPGTRLTVL.

The chain joins TRBV6-5 to TRBJ1-1; no definite D call. V lost 0 bases to trimming and J lost 4 bases, with 12 bases between them. Germline V gene lookup returns CDR1 MNHEY and CDR2 SVGAGI. This CDR3 has 15 residues. The CDR3 sequence: CASSYSSSGSTEAFF. For the CDR3, the DNA is TGTGCCAGCAGTTACTCGAGTTCAGGTTCCACTGAAGCTTTCTTT.

Points on this clone: Different DNA sequences within this sample yield the same CDR3. V is TRBV9 and J is TRBJ1-1, with a tentative D call TRBD1 (5 bases). Trimming took off 0 bases at V and 5 bases at J, with 11 bases between the two ends. Germline V gives CDR1 SGDLS, CDR2 YYNGEE. The CDR3 consists of 14 residues. In DNA, the CDR3 is TGTGCCAGCAGCGTAGGAGGGCGGGGGACTGAAGCTTTCTTT. Amino acid sequence: CASSVGGRGTEAFF.